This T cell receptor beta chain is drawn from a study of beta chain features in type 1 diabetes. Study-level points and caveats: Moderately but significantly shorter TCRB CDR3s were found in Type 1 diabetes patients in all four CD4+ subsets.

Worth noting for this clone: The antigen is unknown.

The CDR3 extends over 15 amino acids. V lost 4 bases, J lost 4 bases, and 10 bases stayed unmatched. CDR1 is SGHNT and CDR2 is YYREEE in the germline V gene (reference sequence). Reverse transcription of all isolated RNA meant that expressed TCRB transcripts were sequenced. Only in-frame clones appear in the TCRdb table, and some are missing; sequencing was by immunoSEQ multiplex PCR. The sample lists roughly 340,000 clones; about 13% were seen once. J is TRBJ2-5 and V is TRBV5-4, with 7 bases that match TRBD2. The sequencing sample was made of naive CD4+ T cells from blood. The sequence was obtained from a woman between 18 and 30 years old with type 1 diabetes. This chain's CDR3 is CASSPPHPGGETQYF. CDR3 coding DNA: TGTGCCAGCAGCCCCCCGCACCCGGGAGGAGAGACCCAGTACTTC.